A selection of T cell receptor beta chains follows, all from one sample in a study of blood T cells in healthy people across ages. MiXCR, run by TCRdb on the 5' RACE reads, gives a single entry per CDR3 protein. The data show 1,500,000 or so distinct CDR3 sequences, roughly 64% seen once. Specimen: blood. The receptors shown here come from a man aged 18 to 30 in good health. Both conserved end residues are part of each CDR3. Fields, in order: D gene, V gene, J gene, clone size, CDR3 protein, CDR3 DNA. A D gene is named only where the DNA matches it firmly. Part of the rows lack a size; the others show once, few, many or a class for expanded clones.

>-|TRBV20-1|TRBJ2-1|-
CSAAPSKGPSRNEQFF
TGCAGTGCAGCTCCTTCCAAGGGGCCTAGTCGCAATGAGCAGTTCTTC
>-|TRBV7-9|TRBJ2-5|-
CASSPYTAEIQETQYF
TGTGCCAGCAGCCCATATACCGCGGAGATCCAAGAGACCCAGTACTTC
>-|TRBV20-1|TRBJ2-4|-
CSAREGGYGGNIQYF
TGCAGTGCTAGAGAAGGAGGGTACGGGGGAAACATTCAGTACTTC
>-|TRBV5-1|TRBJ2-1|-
CASSSGADLQYNEQFF
TGCGCCAGCAGCTCCGGGGCCGATCTTCAATACAATGAGCAGTTCTTC
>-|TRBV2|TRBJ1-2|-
CASRLRGYTF
TGTGCCAGCAGATTAAGGGGCTACACCTTC
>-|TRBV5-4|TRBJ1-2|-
CASSWRGGGYTF
TGTGCCAGCAGCTGGCGGGGAGGAGGCTACACCTTC
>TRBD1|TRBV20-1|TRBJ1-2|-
CSAGPGQAAYGYTF
TGCAGTGCTGGGCCGGGACAGGCTGCCTATGGCTACACCTTC
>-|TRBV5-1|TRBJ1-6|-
CASSLHVGSPLHF
TGCGCCAGCAGCTTGCACGTGGGTTCACCCCTCCACTTT
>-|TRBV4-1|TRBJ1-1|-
CASPTGRAGEAFF
TGCGCCAGCCCCACGGGGAGGGCGGGTGAAGCTTTCTTT
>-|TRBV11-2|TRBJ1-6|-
CASSFRGGAPSPLHF
TGTGCCAGCAGCTTCCGGGGGGGCGCGCCGTCACCCCTCCACTTT
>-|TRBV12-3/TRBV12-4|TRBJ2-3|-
CASSPGVVPTDTQYF
TGTGCCAGCAGTCCCGGGGTGGTACCCACAGATACGCAGTATTTT
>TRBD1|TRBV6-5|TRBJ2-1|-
CASSYPGQGRNWRFSYNEQFF
TGTGCCAGCAGTTACCCAGGACAGGGGCGCAATTGGAGATTCTCCTACAATGAGCAGTTCTTC
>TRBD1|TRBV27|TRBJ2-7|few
CASSLPRTGGNYEQYF
TGTGCCAGCAGTTTGCCACGTACAGGGGGTAACTACGAGCAGTACTTC
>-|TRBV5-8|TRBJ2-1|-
CASSSGKVGHAYNEQFF
TGTGCCAGCAGCTCCGGTAAAGTTGGGCACGCCTACAATGAGCAGTTCTTC
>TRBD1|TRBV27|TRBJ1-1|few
CASSLGQGSREAFF
TGTGCCAGCAGTTTAGGACAGGGTAGCCGTGAAGCTTTCTTT
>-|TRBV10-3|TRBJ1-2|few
CAISDLRGAYGYTF
TGTGCCATCAGTGATCTCCGGGGAGCCTATGGCTACACCTTC